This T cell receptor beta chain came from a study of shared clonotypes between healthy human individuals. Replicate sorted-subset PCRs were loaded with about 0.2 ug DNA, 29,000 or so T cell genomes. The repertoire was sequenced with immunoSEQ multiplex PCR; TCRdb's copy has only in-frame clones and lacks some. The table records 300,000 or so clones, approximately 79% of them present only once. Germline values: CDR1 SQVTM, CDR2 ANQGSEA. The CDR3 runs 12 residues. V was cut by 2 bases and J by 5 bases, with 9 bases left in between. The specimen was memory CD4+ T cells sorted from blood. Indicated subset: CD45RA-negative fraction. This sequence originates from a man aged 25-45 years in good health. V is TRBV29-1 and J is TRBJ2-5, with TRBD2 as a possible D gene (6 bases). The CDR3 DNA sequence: TGCAGCGTTGAAACTAGCCGTGAGACCCAGTACTTC. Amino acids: CSVETSRETQYF.